This TCR beta chain appears in the sequencing data of a study of T cell changes during pregnancy in multiple sclerosis. Here immunoSEQ multiplex PCR was the method, and the copy in TCRdb shows in-frame clones only, minus some. The table records tens of thousands of clones, about 96% of them present only once. V was trimmed by 4 bases and J by 6 bases, leaving 16 bases between them. The CDR3 covers 14 residues. The germline V gene encodes CDR1 SGHRS and CDR2 YFSETQ. Sequenced material: peripheral blood, taken in the second trimester of pregnancy. The chain couples TRBV5-1 to TRBJ1-1; perhaps TRBD1 as D (6 bases). The TCR comes from a female donor with multiple sclerosis, enrolled in a pregnancy study. The CDR3 coding sequence is TGCGCCAGCAGCAGGACCCCAGGGGAGTCTGAAGCTTTCTTT. Translation: CASSRTPGESEAFF.